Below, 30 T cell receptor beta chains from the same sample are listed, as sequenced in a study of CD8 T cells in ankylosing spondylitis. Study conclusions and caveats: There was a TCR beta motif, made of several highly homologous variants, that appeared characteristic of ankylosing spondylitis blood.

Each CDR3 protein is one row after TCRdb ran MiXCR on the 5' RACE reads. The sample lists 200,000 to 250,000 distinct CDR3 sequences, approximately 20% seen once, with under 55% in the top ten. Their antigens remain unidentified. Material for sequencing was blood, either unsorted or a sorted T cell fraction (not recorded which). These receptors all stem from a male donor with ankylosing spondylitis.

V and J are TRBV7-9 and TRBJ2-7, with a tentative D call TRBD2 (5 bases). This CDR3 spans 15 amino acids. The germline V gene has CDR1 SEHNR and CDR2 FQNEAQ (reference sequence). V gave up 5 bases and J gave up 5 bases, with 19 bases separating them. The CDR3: CASSQLSISANEQYF. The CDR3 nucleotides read TGTGCCAGCAGCCAACTCTCCATTAGCGCCAACGAGCAGTACTTC.

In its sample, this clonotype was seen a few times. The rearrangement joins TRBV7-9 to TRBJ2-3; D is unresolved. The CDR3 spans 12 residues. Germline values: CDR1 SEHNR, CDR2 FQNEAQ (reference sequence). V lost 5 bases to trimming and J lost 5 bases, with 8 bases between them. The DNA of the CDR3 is TGTGCCAGCAGCGTGCCAGTAGATACGCAGTATTTT. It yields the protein CASSVPVDTQYF. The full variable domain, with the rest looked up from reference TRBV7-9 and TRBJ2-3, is DTGVSQNPRHKITKRGQNVTFRCDPISEHNRLYWYRQTLGQGPEFLTYFQNEAQLEKSRLLSDRFSAERPKGSFSTLEIQRTEQGDSAMYLCASSVPVDTQYFGPGTRLTVL.

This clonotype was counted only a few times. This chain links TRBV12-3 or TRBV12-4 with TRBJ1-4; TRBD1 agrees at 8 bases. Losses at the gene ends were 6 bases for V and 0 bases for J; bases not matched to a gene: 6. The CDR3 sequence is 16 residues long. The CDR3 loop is CASRIQGDPTNEKLFF. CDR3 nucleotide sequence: TGTGCCAGCAGGATACAGGGGGACCCAACTAATGAAAAACTGTTTTTT.

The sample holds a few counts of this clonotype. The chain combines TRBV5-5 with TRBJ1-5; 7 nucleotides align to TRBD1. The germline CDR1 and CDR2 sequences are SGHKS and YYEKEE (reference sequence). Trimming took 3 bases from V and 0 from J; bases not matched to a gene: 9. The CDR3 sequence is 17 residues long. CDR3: CASSSTGERVSNQPQHF. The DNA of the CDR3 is TGTGCCAGCAGCTCAACAGGGGAGAGGGTTAGCAATCAGCCCCAGCATTTT.

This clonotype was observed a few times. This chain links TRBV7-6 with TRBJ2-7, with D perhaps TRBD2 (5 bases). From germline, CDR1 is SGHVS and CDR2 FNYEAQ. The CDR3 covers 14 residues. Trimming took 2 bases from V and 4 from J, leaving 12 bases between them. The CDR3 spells CASSLISEEYEQYF. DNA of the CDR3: TGTGCCAGCAGCTTAATTTCGGAGGAATACGAGCAGTACTTC. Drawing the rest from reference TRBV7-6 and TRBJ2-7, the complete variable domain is GAGVSQSPRYKVTKRGQDVALRCDPISGHVSLYWYRQALGQGPEFLTYFNYEAQQDKSGLPNDRFSAERPEGSISTLTIQRTEQRDSAMYRCASSLISEEYEQYFGPGTRLTVT.

In DNA, the CDR3 is TGCGCCAGCAGCCAAGACACTAGCGGGTTCACCTACGAGCAGTACTTC. Its translation: CASSQDTSGFTYEQYF. The chain joins TRBV4-3 to TRBJ2-7; TRBD2 aligns across 9 bases. Germline V CDR1 and CDR2: LGHNA, YSLEER. The CDR3 is 16 amino acids. V trimming: 0 bases; J trimming: 2 bases; junction bases outside the gene matches: 5.

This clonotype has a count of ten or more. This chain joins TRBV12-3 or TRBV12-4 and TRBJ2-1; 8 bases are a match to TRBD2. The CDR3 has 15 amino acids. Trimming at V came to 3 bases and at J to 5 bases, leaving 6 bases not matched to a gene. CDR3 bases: TGTGCCAGCAGTTTGTGGAGCGGGAGCCACAATGAGCAGTTCTTC. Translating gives CASSLWSGSHNEQFF.

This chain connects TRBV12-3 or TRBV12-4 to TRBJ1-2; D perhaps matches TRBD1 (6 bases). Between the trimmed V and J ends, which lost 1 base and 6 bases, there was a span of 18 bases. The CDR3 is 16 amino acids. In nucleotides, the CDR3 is TGTGCCAGCAGTTTAGAGAAAAGGGGGACCGGGAATGGCTACACCTTC. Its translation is CASSLEKRGTGNGYTF.

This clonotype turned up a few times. CDR3 DNA: TGTGCCAGCGGACAGGGGGCGAACACTGAAGCTTTCTTT. Protein sequence: CASGQGANTEAFF. The V gene is TRBV27, the J gene TRBJ1-1, with 11 bases aligning to TRBD1. This CDR3 region has 13 residues. Trimming cost V 8 bases and J 1 base; bases outside gene matches: 0. Germline-derived CDR1 and CDR2 are MNHEY and SMNVEV (reference sequence).

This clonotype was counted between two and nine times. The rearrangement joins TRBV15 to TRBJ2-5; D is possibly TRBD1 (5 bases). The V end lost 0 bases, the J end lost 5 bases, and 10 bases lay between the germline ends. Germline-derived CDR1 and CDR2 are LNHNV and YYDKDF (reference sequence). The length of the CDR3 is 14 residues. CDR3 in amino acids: CATSRDRQWETQYF. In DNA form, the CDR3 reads TGTGCCACCAGCAGAGATCGACAGTGGGAGACCCAGTACTTC.

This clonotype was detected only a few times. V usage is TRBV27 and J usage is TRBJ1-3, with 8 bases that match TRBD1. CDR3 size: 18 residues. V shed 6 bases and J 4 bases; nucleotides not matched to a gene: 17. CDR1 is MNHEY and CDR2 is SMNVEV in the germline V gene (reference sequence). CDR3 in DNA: TGTGCCAGCAGCCCCTCGCAGGGGGCATTGACTCTGGGAAACACCATATATTTT. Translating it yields CASSPSQGALTLGNTIYF.

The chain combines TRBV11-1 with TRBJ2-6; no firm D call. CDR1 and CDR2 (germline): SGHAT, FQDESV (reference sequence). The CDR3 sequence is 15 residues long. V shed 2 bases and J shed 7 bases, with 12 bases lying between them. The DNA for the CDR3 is TGTGCCAGCAGCTTATGGATAGGAGATGCCAACGTCCTGACTTTC. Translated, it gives CASSLWIGDANVLTF.

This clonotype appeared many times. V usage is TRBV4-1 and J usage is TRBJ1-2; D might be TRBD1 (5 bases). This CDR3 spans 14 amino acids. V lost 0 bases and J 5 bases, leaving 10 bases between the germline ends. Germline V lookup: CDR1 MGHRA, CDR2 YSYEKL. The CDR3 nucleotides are TGCGCCAGCAGCCAAGAGGGGCCAGGGTATGGCTACACCTTC. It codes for CASSQEGPGYGYTF.

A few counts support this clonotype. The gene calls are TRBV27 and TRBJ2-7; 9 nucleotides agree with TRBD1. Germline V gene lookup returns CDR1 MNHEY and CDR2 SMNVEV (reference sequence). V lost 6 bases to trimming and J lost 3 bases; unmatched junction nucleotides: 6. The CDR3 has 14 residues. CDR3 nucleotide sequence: TGTGCCAGCAGCCGTCGGACAGGGGACTACGAGCAGTACTTC. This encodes CASSRRTGDYEQYF.

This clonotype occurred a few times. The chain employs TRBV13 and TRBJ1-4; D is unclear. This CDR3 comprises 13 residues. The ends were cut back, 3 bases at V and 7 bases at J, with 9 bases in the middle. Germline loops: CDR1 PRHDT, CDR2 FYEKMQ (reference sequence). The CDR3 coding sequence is TGTGCCAGCAGCTTGGGTGCAAGTGAAAAACTGTTTTTT. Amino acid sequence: CASSLGASEKLFF. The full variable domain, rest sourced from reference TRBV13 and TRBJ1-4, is AAGVIQSPRHLIKEKRETATLKCYPIPRHDTVYWYQQGPGQDPQFLISFYEKMQSDKGSIPDRFSAQQFSDYHSELNMSSLELGDSALYFCASSLGASEKLFFGSGTQLSVL.

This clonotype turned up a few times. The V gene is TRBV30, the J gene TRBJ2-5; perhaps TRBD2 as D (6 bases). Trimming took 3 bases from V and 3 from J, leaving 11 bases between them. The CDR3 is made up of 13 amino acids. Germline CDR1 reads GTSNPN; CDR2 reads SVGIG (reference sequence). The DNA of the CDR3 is TGTGCCTGGAGCCTTTCGGGGGAAGAGACCCAGTACTTC. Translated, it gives CAWSLSGEETQYF.

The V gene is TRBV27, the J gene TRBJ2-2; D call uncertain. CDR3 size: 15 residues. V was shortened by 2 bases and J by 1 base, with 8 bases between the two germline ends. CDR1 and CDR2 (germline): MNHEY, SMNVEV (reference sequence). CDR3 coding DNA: TGTGCCAGCAGTTTACAGCGAGAGAACACCGGGGAGCTGTTTTTT. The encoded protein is CASSLQRENTGELFF.

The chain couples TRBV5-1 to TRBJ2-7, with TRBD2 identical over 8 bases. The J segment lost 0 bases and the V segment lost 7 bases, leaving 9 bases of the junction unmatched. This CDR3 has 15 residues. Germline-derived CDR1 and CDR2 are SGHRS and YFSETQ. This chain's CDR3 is CASRQFSGASYEQYF. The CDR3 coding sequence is TGCGCCAGCCGCCAGTTTAGCGGGGCCTCCTACGAGCAGTACTTC.

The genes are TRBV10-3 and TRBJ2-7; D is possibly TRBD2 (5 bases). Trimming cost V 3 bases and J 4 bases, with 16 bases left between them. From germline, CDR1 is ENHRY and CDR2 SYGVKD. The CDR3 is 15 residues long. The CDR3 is CAISDGQEALYEQYF. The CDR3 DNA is TGTGCCATCAGTGACGGGCAGGAGGCTTTATACGAGCAGTACTTC.

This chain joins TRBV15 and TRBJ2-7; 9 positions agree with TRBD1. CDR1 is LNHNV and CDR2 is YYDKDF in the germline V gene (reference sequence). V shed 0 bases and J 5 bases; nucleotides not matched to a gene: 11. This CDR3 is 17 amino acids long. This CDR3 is CATSRDSPQGAVHEQYF. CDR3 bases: TGTGCCACCAGCAGAGATAGCCCACAGGGGGCTGTCCACGAGCAGTACTTC.

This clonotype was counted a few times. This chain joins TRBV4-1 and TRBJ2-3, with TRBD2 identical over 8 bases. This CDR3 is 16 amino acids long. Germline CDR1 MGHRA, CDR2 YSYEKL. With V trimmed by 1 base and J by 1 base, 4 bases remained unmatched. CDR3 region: CASSQAVTSGTDTQYF. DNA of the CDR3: TGCGCCAGCAGCCAAGCGGTGACTAGCGGCACAGATACGCAGTATTTT.

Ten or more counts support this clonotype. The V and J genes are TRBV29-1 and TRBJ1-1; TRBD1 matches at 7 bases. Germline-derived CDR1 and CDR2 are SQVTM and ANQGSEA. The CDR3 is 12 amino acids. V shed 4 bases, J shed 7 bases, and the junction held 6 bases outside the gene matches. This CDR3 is CSVVEGALEAFF. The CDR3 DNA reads TGCAGCGTTGTTGAGGGGGCCCTTGAAGCTTTCTTT.

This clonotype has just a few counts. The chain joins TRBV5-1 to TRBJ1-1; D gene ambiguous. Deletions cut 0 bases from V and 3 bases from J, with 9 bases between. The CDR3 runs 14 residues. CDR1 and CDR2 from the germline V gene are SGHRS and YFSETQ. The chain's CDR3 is CASSLVGPYTEAFF. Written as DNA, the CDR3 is TGCGCCAGCAGCTTGGTTGGGCCATACACTGAAGCTTTCTTT.

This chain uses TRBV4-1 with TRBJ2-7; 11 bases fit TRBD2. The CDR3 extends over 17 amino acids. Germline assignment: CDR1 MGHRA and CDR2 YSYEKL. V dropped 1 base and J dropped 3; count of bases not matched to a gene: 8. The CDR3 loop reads CASSQAAGLAGGYEQYF. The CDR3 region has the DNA TGCGCCAGCAGCCAAGCCGCTGGACTAGCGGGCGGCTACGAGCAGTACTTC.

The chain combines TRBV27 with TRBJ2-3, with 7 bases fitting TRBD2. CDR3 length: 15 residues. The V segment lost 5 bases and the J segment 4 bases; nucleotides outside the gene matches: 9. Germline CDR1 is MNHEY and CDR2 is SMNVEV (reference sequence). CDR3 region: CASSIWAGVSDTQYF. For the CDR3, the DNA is TGTGCCAGCAGTATCTGGGCGGGAGTGTCAGATACGCAGTATTTT.

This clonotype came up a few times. The CDR3 region is CASSYSALGRNEQFF. DNA of the CDR3: TGTGCCAGCAGTTACTCGGCTCTGGGTAGGAATGAGCAGTTCTTC. This chain links TRBV6-2 or TRBV6-3 with TRBJ2-1; D is unclear. The germline V gene encodes CDR1 MNHEY and CDR2 SVGEGT. This CDR3 comprises 15 residues. Between the trimmed V and J ends, which lost 0 bases and 7 bases, there was a span of 13 bases.

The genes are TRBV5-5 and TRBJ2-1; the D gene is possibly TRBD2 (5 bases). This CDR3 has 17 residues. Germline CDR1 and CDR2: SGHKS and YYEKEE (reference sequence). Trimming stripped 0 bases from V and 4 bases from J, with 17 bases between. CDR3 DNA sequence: TGTGCCAGCAGCTTGGAGGTGGGAGCCCTCGAGTACAATGAGCAGTTCTTC. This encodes CASSLEVGALEYNEQFF. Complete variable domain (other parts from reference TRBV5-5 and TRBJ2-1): DAGVTQSPTHLIKTRGQQVTLRCSPISGHKSVSWYQQVLGQGPQFIFQYYEKEERGRGNFPDRFSARQFPNYSSELNVNALLLGDSALYLCASSLEVGALEYNEQFFGPGTRLTVL.

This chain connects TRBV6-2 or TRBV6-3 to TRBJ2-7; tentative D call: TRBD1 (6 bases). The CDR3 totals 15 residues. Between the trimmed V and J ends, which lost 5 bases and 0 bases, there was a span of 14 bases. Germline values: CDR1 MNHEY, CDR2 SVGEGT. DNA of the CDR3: TGTGCCAGCAGTCCCGGACAGCCCAGCTCCTACGAGCAGTACTTC. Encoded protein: CASSPGQPSSYEQYF.

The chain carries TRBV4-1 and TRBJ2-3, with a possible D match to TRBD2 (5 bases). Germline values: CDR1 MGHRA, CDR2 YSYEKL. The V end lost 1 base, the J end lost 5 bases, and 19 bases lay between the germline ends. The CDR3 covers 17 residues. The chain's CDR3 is CASSQVQRWDPRDTQYF. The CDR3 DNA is TGCGCCAGCAGCCAAGTCCAGCGGTGGGATCCGCGAGATACGCAGTATTTT.

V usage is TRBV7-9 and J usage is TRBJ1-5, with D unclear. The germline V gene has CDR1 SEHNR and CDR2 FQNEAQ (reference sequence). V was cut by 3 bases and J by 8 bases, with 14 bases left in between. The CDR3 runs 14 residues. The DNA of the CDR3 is TGTGCCAGCAGCTTTAGTCAGGCGGCGGAGCCCCAGCATTTT. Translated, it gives CASSFSQAAEPQHF.